What follows describes a single T cell receptor beta chain. Its target is not known. All patients were mismatch repair deficient, assessed by either PCR or immunohistochemistry. The sample belongs to a study of PD-1 blockade in mismatch repair-deficient tumors. Study-wide background: All were previously treated, progressing patients with eleven to twelve mismatch repair-deficient cancer types. General observations from the study: Rapid post-treatment expansion, then contraction, generally preceding radiologic response, marked tumor-resident clones.

This table comes from immunoSEQ multiplex PCR, and its TCRdb copy is limited to in-frame clones, with some not included. The repertoire holds some 110,000 clones, with about 80% as singletons. CDR3 length: 16 amino acids. Trimming cost V 1 base and J 3 bases, with 14 bases left between them. Germline assignment: CDR1 SGHTA and CDR2 FQGNSA. This clonotype was sampled from an adult with mismatch repair-deficient cancer. Material: peripheral blood, obtained approximately 64 weeks after starting pembrolizumab. The chain couples TRBV7-2 to TRBJ2-3; a possible D gene is TRBD1 (5 bases). In nucleotides, the CDR3 is TGTGCCAGCAGCTTAGGAGGTGCAGGGCAGACAGATACGCAGTATTTT. It translates to CASSLGGAGQTDTQYF.